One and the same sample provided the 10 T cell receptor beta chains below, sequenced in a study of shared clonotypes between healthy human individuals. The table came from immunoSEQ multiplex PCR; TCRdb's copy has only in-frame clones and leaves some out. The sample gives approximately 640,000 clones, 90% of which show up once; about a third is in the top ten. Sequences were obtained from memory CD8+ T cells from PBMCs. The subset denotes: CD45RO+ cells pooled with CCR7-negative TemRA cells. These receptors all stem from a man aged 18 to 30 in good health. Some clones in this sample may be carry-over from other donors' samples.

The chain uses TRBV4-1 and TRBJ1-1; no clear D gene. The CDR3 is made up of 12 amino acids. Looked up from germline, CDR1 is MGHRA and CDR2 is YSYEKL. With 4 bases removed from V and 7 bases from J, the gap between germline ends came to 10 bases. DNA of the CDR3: TGCGCCAGCAGCCCCGGGCCCCGTGAAGCTTTCTTT. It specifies CASSPGPREAFF.

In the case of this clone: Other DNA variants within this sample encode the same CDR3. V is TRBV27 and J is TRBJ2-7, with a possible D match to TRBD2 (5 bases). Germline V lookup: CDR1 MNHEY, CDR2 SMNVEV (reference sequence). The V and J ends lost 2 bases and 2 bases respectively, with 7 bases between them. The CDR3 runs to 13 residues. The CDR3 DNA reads TGTGCCAGCAGTTTAGGGAGAACCTACGAGCAGTACTTC. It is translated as CASSLGRTYEQYF.

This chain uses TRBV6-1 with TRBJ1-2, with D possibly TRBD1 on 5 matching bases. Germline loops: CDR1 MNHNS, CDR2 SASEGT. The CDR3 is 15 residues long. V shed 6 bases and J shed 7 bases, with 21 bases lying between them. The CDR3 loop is CASRGLDTLEGGYTF. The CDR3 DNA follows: TGTGCCAGCAGGGGATTGGACACGCTGGAGGGTGGCTACACCTTC.

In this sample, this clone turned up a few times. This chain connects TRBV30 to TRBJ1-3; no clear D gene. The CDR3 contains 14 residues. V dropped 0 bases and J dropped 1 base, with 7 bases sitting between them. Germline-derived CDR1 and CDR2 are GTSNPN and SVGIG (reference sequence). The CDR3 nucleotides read TGTGCCTGGAGTGTCTGGGGTTCTGGAAACACCATATATTTT. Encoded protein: CAWSVWGSGNTIYF. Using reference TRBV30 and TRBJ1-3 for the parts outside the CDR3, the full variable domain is SQTIHQWPATLVQPVGSPLSLECTVEGTSNPNLYWYRQAAGRGLQLLFYSVGIGQISSEVPQNLSASRPQDRQFILSSKKLLLSDSGFYLCAWSVWGSGNTIYFGEGSWLTVV.

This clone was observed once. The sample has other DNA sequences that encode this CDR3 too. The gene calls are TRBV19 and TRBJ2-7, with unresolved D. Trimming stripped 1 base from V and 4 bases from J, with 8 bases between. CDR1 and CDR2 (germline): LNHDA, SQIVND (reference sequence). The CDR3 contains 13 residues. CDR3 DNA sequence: TGTGCCAGTAGTATAGTACCCGGATACGAGCAGTACTTC. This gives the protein CASSIVPGYEQYF.

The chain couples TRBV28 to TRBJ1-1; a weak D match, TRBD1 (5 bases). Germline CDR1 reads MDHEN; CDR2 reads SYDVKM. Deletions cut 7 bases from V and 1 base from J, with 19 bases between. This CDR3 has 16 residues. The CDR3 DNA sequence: TGTGCCAGCATGGTCAGGGTAGGTTCGGGGAACACTGAAGCTTTCTTT. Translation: CASMVRVGSGNTEAFF.

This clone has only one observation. CDR3 residues: CASSARGPEETQYF. The CDR3, as DNA: TGTGCCAGCAGCGCCAGGGGCCCGGAAGAGACCCAGTACTTC. The chain carries TRBV9 and TRBJ2-5, with a weak D call TRBD1 (6 bases). Germline lookup yields CDR1 SGDLS and CDR2 YYNGEE. V lost 3 bases and J 3 bases, leaving 12 bases between the germline ends. The CDR3 loop spans 14 amino acids.

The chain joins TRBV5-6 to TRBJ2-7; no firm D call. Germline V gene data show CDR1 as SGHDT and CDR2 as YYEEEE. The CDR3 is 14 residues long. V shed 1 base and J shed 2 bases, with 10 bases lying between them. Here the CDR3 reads CASSLPRAPYEQYF. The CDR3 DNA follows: TGTGCCAGCAGCTTGCCCCGGGCCCCCTACGAGCAGTACTTC.

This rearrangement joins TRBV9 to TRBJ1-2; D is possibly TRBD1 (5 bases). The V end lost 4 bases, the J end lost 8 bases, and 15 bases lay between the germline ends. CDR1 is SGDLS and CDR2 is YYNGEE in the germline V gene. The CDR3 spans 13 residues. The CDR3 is CASSPGRGGGYTF. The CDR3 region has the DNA TGTGCCAGCAGCCCAGGTAGGGGTGGAGGCTACACCTTC.

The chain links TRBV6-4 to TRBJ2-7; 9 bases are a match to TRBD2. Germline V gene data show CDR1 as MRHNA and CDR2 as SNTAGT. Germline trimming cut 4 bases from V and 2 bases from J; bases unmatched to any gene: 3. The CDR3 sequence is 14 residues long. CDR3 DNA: TGTGCCAGCAGTGCGGCTAGCGGGGCCTACGAGCAGTACTTC. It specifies CASSAASGAYEQYF.